The rows below give T cell receptor beta chains drawn from one sample of a study of T-cell reconstitution after alpha-beta-depleted transplantation in children. TCRdb reanalysed the PCR reads using MiXCR and keeps one entry per CDR3 protein. The data contain about 870,000 distinct CDR3 sequences, under 20% of them seen just once; the ten biggest clones take up approximately 5%. The sequenced sample was PBMCs, mostly from graft donor cells, obtained 360 days after TCRalphabeta/CD19-depleted stem cell transplant. The receptor set was obtained from a male patient aged 10 to 17 who had a stem cell transplant for acute lymphoblastic leukemia, so the T cells may come from the graft donor. CDR3s include the opening cysteine and the closing phenylalanine or tryptophan. A D gene is named only where the DNA matches it firmly. Clone size appears in some rows only: once, few, many, or a class for an expanded clone.

>TRBV4-1|once|TRBJ2-2|-
TGCGCCAGCAGCCAAGTCGGCAGGGGACGGCGCACCGGGGAGCTGTTTTTT
CASSQVGRGRRTGELFF
>TRBV5-1|once|TRBJ2-7|TRBD1
TGCGCCAGCAGCGGGGGCTCGGGACAGGGGGCATACGAGCAGTACTTC
CASSGGSGQGAYEQYF
>TRBV7-9|-|TRBJ2-1|TRBD2
TGTGCCAGCAGCTTAGCGCTTAGCGGGAGTAATGAGCAGTGCTTC
CASSLALSGSNEQCF
>TRBV6-1|many|TRBJ2-1|-
TGTGCCAGTCGCGGACTTAGCTCCTACAATGAGCAGTTCTTC
CASRGLSSYNEQFF
>TRBV5-8|few|TRBJ2-5|-
TGTGCCAGCAGCCTCATAGAGCGAGAGACCCAGTACTTC
CASSLIERETQYF
>TRBV5-1|-|TRBJ1-1|TRBD1
TGCGCCAGCAGCTTACCTACAGGGGGCCTAGAGGGCACTGAAGCTTTCTTT
CASSLPTGGLEGTEAFF
>TRBV5-6|-|TRBJ2-1|TRBD2
TGTGCCAGCCGGCGCACTAGCGGGTCACACGAGCAGTTCTTC
CASRRTSGSHEQFF
>TRBV5-1|few|TRBJ2-1|TRBD2
TGCGCCAGCAGCTTCTGGACTAGCGGGAGGGACAATGAGCAGTTCTTC
CASSFWTSGRDNEQFF
>TRBV6-1|few|TRBJ2-7|-
TGTGCCAGCAACGAGGTGGTCTCCTACGAGCAGTACTTC
CASNEVVSYEQYF
>TRBV4-1|-|TRBJ1-5|TRBD1
TGCGCCAGCAGCACTTACAGGGGGCTGCCTCAGCCCCAGCATTTT
CASSTYRGLPQPQHF
>TRBV4-1|few|TRBJ2-7|TRBD2
TGCGCCAGCAGCCAAGTCCAAGGACTAGCGCTCCACGAGCAGTACTTC
CASSQVQGLALHEQYF
>TRBV29-1|few|TRBJ2-7|TRBD1
TGCAGCGTCATAGGGGGCCCCTACGAGCAGTACTTC
CSVIGGPYEQYF
>TRBV19|few|TRBJ1-1|-
TGTGCCAGTACCCTCTCCAGGGTGGAGAATGAAGCTTTCTTT
CASTLSRVENEAFF
>TRBV24-1|-|TRBJ2-1|-
TGTGCCACCAGAGGCCTGAGTAATGAGCAGTTCTTC
CATRGLSNEQFF
>TRBV6-1|-|TRBJ2-3|TRBD2
TGTGCCAGCAGCCTCCACGGGACTAGCAAAACAGATACGCAGTATTTT
CASSLHGTSKTDTQYF
>TRBV20-1|many|TRBJ2-1|-
TGCAGTGCTAGACGGGGGAATGAGCAGTTCTTC
CSARRGNEQFF
>TRBV3-1|few|TRBJ2-3|-
TGTGCCAGCAGCCAAGTTATCGAAAAACGAGGCGCAGATACGCAGTATTTT
CASSQVIEKRGADTQYF
>TRBV6-1|few|TRBJ1-5|TRBD1
TGTGCCAGCAGTGGCGGAGACAGGGTACAGCCCCAGCATTTT
CASSGGDRVQPQHF
>TRBV5-1|few|TRBJ2-7|-
TGCGCCAGCAGCTGGGCGACAGCCTACGAGCAGTACTTC
CASSWATAYEQYF
>TRBV20-1|few|TRBJ2-7|-
TGCAGTGCTATAGACTTTGGAGGGGCACCCTACGAGCAGTACTTC
CSAIDFGGAPYEQYF
>TRBV6-4|few|TRBJ2-1|-
TGTGCCAGCAGTCCCCCACAGGGCCGTGAGCAGTTCTTC
CASSPPQGREQFF
>TRBV27|-|TRBJ2-7|-
TGTGCCAGCAGTCCCCTCCTGGACTACGAGCAGTACTTC
CASSPLLDYEQYF
>TRBV5-1|many|TRBJ2-2|-
TGCGCCAGCAGCTTGGCCCCCTCGGTAAACACCGGGGAGCTGTTTTTT
CASSLAPSVNTGELFF
>TRBV4-1|-|TRBJ1-5|TRBD1
TGCGCCAGCAGCCAACTCCCGGGACAGCACAATCAGCCCCAGCATTTT
CASSQLPGQHNQPQHF
>TRBV25-1|-|TRBJ2-1|TRBD2
TGTGCCAGCAGCCGGGGGACTAGCGGGGCCAGGGGTGAGCAGTTCTTC
CASSRGTSGARGEQFF
>TRBV5-1|-|TRBJ1-2|-
TGCGCCAGCAGCCCTATTCAGGGTGACTATGGCTACACCTTC
CASSPIQGDYGYTF
>TRBV5-1|few|TRBJ1-3|-
TGCGCCAGCAGCTTAAGCTCGCCTACCGAACTTAGCTCTGGAAACACCATCTATTTT
CASSLSSPTELSSGNTIYF
>TRBV29-1|-|TRBJ2-2|TRBD1
TGCAGCGTTGCAGGTGGACCCAACAGGGGTAACACCGGGGAGCTGTTTTTT
CSVAGGPNRGNTGELFF
>TRBV10-3|-|TRBJ2-5|TRBD2
TGTGCCATCAGTAGGACTAGCGGGAGGCCCCGTGGGGAGACCCAGTACTTC
CAISRTSGRPRGETQYF
>TRBV6-2/TRBV6-3|-|TRBJ2-5|-
TGTGCCAGCAGTTCGCAGGAAGAGACCCAGTACTTC
CASSSQEETQYF
>TRBV10-3|many|TRBJ2-1|TRBD1
TGTGCCATCAGTGAACCCGGGACAGGGGGCAATGAGCAGTTCTTC
CAISEPGTGGNEQFF